The 28 T cell receptor beta chains below come from one sample, sequenced in a study of T cells in Graves' hyperthyroidism and ophthalmopathy (dated by TCRdb to about 2019). Libraries came from multiplex PCR. The instrument given in TCRdb is Illumina HiSeq 2000. The TCR beta CDR3 regions were amplified from RNA transcripts. For the first round of RT-PCR on the TCR CDR3, the HTBI primer set was used together with the Qiagen OneStep RT-PCR kit. TCRdb reprocessed the public reads (quality trimming at Q25 with fastp, clone calling with MiXCR) and kept in-frame beta chains. Each entry is one CDR3 protein sequence, shown with its most common DNA and genes. The sample table lists 650,000 to 850,000 distinct CDR3 sequences, over 15% of them with a count of one. In total, the top ten clones hold around 17% of the sample. Input material: blood. All receptors come from a woman between 50 and 59 years old with Graves' hyperthyroidism that later progressed to Graves' ophthalmopathy.

This clonotype was observed many times. This rearrangement joins TRBV18 to TRBJ1-1; D not certain. The CDR3 consists of 16 residues. The germline V gene encodes CDR1 KGHSH and CDR2 LQKENI. Trimming took 0 bases from V and 2 from J, leaving 13 bases between them. The CDR3 here is CASSPPSLRYNTEAFF. The CDR3 region has the DNA TGTGCCAGCTCACCACCCTCCCTCCGCTACAACACTGAAGCTTTCTTT.

This clonotype was counted ten times or more. The V and J genes are TRBV6-1 and TRBJ1-2; 11 nucleotides match TRBD1. CDR1 is MNHNS and CDR2 is SASEGT in the germline V gene. CDR3 length: 15 amino acids. Trimming took 6 bases from V and 8 from J; bases not matched to a gene: 11. The CDR3 here is CASRRTGGVEEGYTF. The CDR3 DNA is TGTGCCAGCAGGCGGACAGGGGGCGTGGAAGAAGGCTACACCTTC.

V usage is TRBV4-1 and J usage is TRBJ2-7; 7 bases align to TRBD1. The CDR3 runs to 14 residues. With 0 bases clipped from V and 4 bases from J, the junction kept 3 bases outside the gene matches. The germline V gene encodes CDR1 MGHRA and CDR2 YSYEKL. DNA of the CDR3: TGCGCCAGCAGCCAAGATCTACAGGGGTACGAGCAGTACTTC. Protein: CASSQDLQGYEQYF.

The rearrangement joins TRBV10-2 to TRBJ2-7; D may be TRBD2 (6 bases). The V end was cut by 3 bases, the J end by 3 bases, with 9 bases between. Germline CDR1 reads WSHSY; CDR2 reads SAAADI. The CDR3 is 13 residues long. The CDR3, as DNA: TGCGCCAGCAGTGACCGACTAGTCTACGAGCAGTACTTC. Residues: CASSDRLVYEQYF.

The J gene is TRBJ2-2, the V gene TRBV3-1; D is uncertain. CDR3 length equals 10 residues. Germline V gene data show CDR1 as LGHDT and CDR2 as YNNKEL (reference sequence). The V end was cut by 8 bases, the J end by 8 bases, with 6 bases between. CDR3 in amino acids: CASSGGELFF. In DNA, the CDR3 is TGTGCCAGCTCGGGTGGGGAGCTGTTTTTT.

This clonotype was seen only a few times. The V and J genes are TRBV29-1 and TRBJ1-1; D call uncertain. This CDR3 has 14 residues. V gave up 6 bases and J gave up 0 bases, with 14 bases separating them. The germline V gene encodes CDR1 SQVTM and CDR2 ANQGSEA. This CDR3 reads CSVTAAGLNTEAFF. CDR3 DNA sequence: TGCAGCGTAACGGCGGCAGGCCTGAACACTGAAGCTTTCTTT.

The J gene is TRBJ2-3, the V gene TRBV5-1; 8 bases are shared with TRBD2. Germline V gene sequence: CDR1 SGHRS, CDR2 YFSETQ. CDR3 size: 15 residues. V lost 5 bases, J lost 4 bases, and 9 bases stayed unmatched. The CDR3 spells CASRELLAAADTQYF. In DNA form, the CDR3 reads TGCGCCAGCAGGGAACTACTAGCGGCGGCAGATACGCAGTATTTT.

This clonotype was found a few times. This chain uses TRBV5-1 with TRBJ2-1, with 11 nucleotides matching TRBD1. The ends lost 7 bases at V and 4 bases at J; junction bases unmatched: 7. Germline loops: CDR1 SGHRS, CDR2 YFSETQ. The CDR3 has 15 residues. The CDR3 sequence: CASLFGQGAYNEQFF. DNA for the CDR3: TGCGCCAGCCTATTCGGACAGGGGGCTTACAATGAGCAGTTCTTC.

This rearrangement joins TRBV6-1 to TRBJ1-4; D call uncertain. The CDR3 length is 16 residues. Germline V gene sequence: CDR1 MNHNS, CDR2 SASEGT. The V gene lost 3 bases and the J gene lost 7 bases, with 18 bases spanning the gap. The CDR3 protein is CASSDPLRPWGEKLFF. CDR3 coding DNA: TGTGCCAGCAGTGACCCTCTCCGGCCCTGGGGTGAAAAACTGTTTTTT.

This clonotype was observed many times. V is TRBV12-3 or TRBV12-4 and J is TRBJ2-7; weak D call: TRBD1 (6 bases). Trimming took 2 bases from V and 3 from J, leaving 14 bases between them. The CDR3 covers 15 residues. CDR3 residues: CASSLTGSQGYEQYF. As DNA, the CDR3 is TGTGCCAGCAGTTTAACCGGTTCACAGGGCTACGAGCAGTACTTC.

This clonotype has ten or more counts. This sequence joins TRBV13 and TRBJ1-1; D is unclear. Germline loops: CDR1 PRHDT, CDR2 FYEKMQ (reference sequence). CDR3 size: 15 residues. V was clipped by 5 bases and J by 1 base, with 14 bases between them. CDR3 in DNA: TGTGCCAGCAGCAAATTGCGGGAGGGGAACACTGAAGCTTTCTTT. Protein: CASSKLREGNTEAFF.

This clonotype was seen only once. The chain couples TRBV9 to TRBJ2-2, with D perhaps TRBD1 or TRBD2 (5 bases each). The CDR3 runs 17 residues. With 0 bases removed from V and 3 bases from J, the gap between germline ends came to 15 bases. Germline-derived CDR1 and CDR2 are SGDLS and YYNGEE. DNA for the CDR3: TGTGCCAGCAGCGTAGTGGGGGTCCTCGATGACACCGGGGAGCTGTTTTTT. It translates to CASSVVGVLDDTGELFF.

The gene calls are TRBV30 and TRBJ1-6; 8 bases map to TRBD1. Losses at the gene ends were 2 bases for V and 8 bases for J; bases not matched to a gene: 8. CDR3 length: 15 amino acids. The germline CDR1 and CDR2 sequences are GTSNPN and SVGIG (reference sequence). The CDR3 reads CAWSYVRGHHSPLHF. The CDR3 coding sequence is TGTGCCTGGAGTTACGTCAGGGGGCACCATTCACCCCTCCACTTT.

The chain joins TRBV27 to TRBJ1-2, with TRBD1 as a possible D gene (5 bases). The CDR3 is made up of 17 amino acids. Germline values: CDR1 MNHEY, CDR2 SMNVEV (reference sequence). V lost 0 bases to trimming and J lost 2 bases, with 16 bases between them. CDR3 protein: CASSLSSMRGANYGYTF. Here the CDR3 DNA reads TGTGCCAGCAGTTTATCGTCTATGCGGGGCGCAAACTATGGCTACACCTTC.

This chain connects TRBV18 to TRBJ1-1; 9 positions match TRBD1. This CDR3 spans 15 amino acids. The ends lost 4 bases at V and 1 base at J; junction bases unmatched: 4. The germline gives CDR1 KGHSH, CDR2 LQKENI. CDR3 sequence: CASSLRGQGNTEAFF. The CDR3 DNA is TGTGCCAGCTCACTACGGGGACAGGGGAACACTGAAGCTTTCTTT.

The CDR3 nucleotides read TGCAGTGCTAGAGACCTAGCGGGAGGAGGGACAGATACGCAGTATTTT. It specifies CSARDLAGGGTDTQYF. V gene TRBV20-1 combines with J gene TRBJ2-3, with 11 bases lining up with TRBD2. The ends lost 0 bases at V and 3 bases at J; junction bases unmatched: 5. The CDR3 totals 16 residues. CDR1 DFQATT and CDR2 SNEGSKA come from the germline V gene (reference sequence).

The V gene is TRBV5-6, the J gene TRBJ2-2; 8 bases line up with TRBD1. Per the germline V gene, CDR1 is SGHDT and CDR2 is YYEEEE. V lost 3 bases and J lost 5; bases outside the gene matches: 12. CDR3 length equals 17 residues. CDR3 residues: CASSSRQTGDETGELFF. The CDR3 DNA sequence: TGTGCCAGCAGCTCCAGACAGACAGGGGATGAAACCGGGGAGCTGTTTTTT. The full variable domain, in which reference TRBV5-6 and TRBJ2-2 provide the parts outside the CDR3, is DAGVTQSPTHLIKTRGQQVTLRCSPKSGHDTVSWYQQALGQGPQFIFQYYEEEERQRGNFPDRFSGHQFPNYSSELNVNALLLGDSALYLCASSSRQTGDETGELFFGEGSRLTVL.

This clonotype was seen more than once but under ten times. The chain employs TRBV9 and TRBJ2-2, with 10 positions matching TRBD2. V gave up 4 bases and J gave up 3 bases; unmatched junction bases: 6. This CDR3 comprises 16 residues. CDR1 is SGDLS and CDR2 is YYNGEE in the germline V gene. The CDR3, as DNA: TGTGCCAGCAGCTCCGGGACTAGCGCCGACACCGGGGAGCTGTTTTTT. This gives the protein CASSSGTSADTGELFF.

V gene TRBV10-2 combines with J gene TRBJ2-7; no reliable D call. In germline, CDR1 is WSHSY, CDR2 SAAADI. V lost 7 bases and J lost 6, with 10 bases in between. The CDR3 is 11 amino acids. CDR3 amino acids: CASKGPSEQYF. In nucleotides, the CDR3 is TGCGCCAGCAAGGGCCCTAGCGAGCAGTACTTC.

In its sample, this clonotype was seen many times. V and J are TRBV6-2 or TRBV6-3 and TRBJ2-2, with TRBD2 as a possible D gene (5 bases). Trimming stripped 2 bases from V and 0 bases from J, with 7 bases between. Germline values: CDR1 MNHEY, CDR2 SVGEGT. The CDR3 is 15 residues long. CDR3 sequence reads: CASSYEGANTGELFF. CDR3 nucleotides: TGTGCCAGCAGTTACGAGGGCGCGAACACCGGGGAGCTGTTTTTT.

The chain couples TRBV2 to TRBJ1-2, with D unclear. CDR1 and CDR2 from the germline V gene are SNHLY and FYNNEI. The CDR3 is made up of 12 amino acids. The V end was cut by 8 bases, the J end by 7 bases, with 14 bases between. CDR3 sequence (DNA): TGTGCCAGCGGCTCCACCCGGCGTGGCTACACCTTC. As protein: CASGSTRRGYTF.

This clonotype was seen ten or more times. The genes are TRBV3-1 and TRBJ1-2; TRBD1 is a possible D gene (6 bases). CDR3 length: 13 residues. Germline-derived CDR1 and CDR2 are LGHDT and YNNKEL (reference sequence). V shed 5 bases and J shed 11 bases, with 18 bases lying between them. The DNA of the CDR3 is TGTGCCAGCAGCGAACGACCGGGACAAGGATACACCTTC. The encoded protein is CASSERPGQGYTF.

This clonotype was found a few times. The chain is built from TRBV6-5 and TRBJ2-3; TRBD2 agrees at 12 bases. In germline, CDR1 is MNHEY, CDR2 SVGAGI. The CDR3 length is 17 residues. J gave up 3 bases and V 2 bases, and 6 bases lay outside the gene matches. The CDR3 DNA sequence: TGTGCCAGCAGTTACAGTCCTAGCGGGGGGGGAACAGATACGCAGTATTTT. Amino acid sequence: CASSYSPSGGGTDTQYF.

On this clonotype itself: A much more abundant neighbour one base away suggests this may be a read error. V usage is TRBV11-2 and J usage is TRBJ2-2; the D gene is possibly TRBD2 (5 bases). Germline loops: CDR1 SGHAT, CDR2 FQNNGV. Trimming removed 6 bases at V and 1 base at J, with 15 bases between. This CDR3 has 16 residues. CDR3 amino acids: CASSIQAGENTGELFF. The CDR3 DNA is TGTGCCAGCAGTATCCAAGCCGGGGAGAACACCGGGGAGCTGTTTTTT.

This clonotype was counted only a few times. This sequence joins TRBV27 and TRBJ2-1; D call uncertain. The CDR3 extends over 13 amino acids. The V end lost 5 bases, the J end lost 4 bases, and 9 bases lay between the germline ends. Germline CDR1 is MNHEY and CDR2 is SMNVEV (reference sequence). This CDR3 reads CASSRSAYNEQFF. The CDR3 DNA follows: TGTGCCAGCAGTCGGTCGGCTTACAATGAGCAGTTCTTC.

The gene calls are TRBV7-3 and TRBJ2-1, with 11 bases aligning to TRBD2. Losses at the gene ends were 5 bases for V and 6 bases for J; bases not matched to a gene: 18. CDR3 size: 19 residues. Looked up from germline, CDR1 is SGHTA and CDR2 is FQGTGA. The CDR3 sequence: CASSDQQLAGGRAPNEQFF. CDR3 DNA sequence: TGTGCCAGCAGCGACCAACAGCTAGCGGGGGGCCGCGCCCCCAATGAGCAGTTCTTC.

Comment on this clonotype: A clone one base away is much larger, so this may be a read error. The V gene is TRBV11-3, the J gene TRBJ2-1, with TRBD2 identical over 9 bases. The V gene's germline CDR1 is SGHNT and CDR2 YENEEA. The CDR3 runs to 16 residues. DNA for the CDR3: TGTGGCAGCAGCCCTCGTGGGCTAGCGGGGACCAATGAGCAGTTCTTC. Protein: CGSSPRGLAGTNEQFF.

This clonotype was counted many times. The gene calls are TRBV20-1 and TRBJ1-2; 8 bases agree with TRBD1. Germline CDR1 reads DFQATT; CDR2 reads SNEGSKA (reference sequence). This CDR3 region has 15 residues. The junction had 6 bases not matched to a gene; V was cut back by 3 bases and J by 0 bases. The DNA of the CDR3 is TGCAGTGCTAGTCGGGCAGGGGGCTCTAACTATGGCTACACCTTC. It specifies CSASRAGGSNYGYTF.